This record concerns one TCR beta chain sequence. Assay: immunoSEQ multiplex PCR; the TCRdb copy retains only in-frame clones and omits some. The sample records 25,000 to 30,000 clones, approximately 88% being singletons. The data stem from a study of blood T cell repertoires in COVID-19. Germline V gene sequence: CDR1 SGHRS, CDR2 YFSETQ. CDR3 length: 14 residues. The V gene end was trimmed by 1 base and the J gene end by 6 bases; junction bases not matched to a gene: 3. The sequence came from a man between 65 and 85 years old with active COVID-19. Specimen: peripheral blood. V and J are TRBV5-1 and TRBJ1-1, with 10 bases fitting TRBD1. CDR3: CASSLRQGAAEAFF. The CDR3 bases are TGCGCCAGCAGCTTGAGACAGGGGGCTGCTGAAGCTTTCTTT.